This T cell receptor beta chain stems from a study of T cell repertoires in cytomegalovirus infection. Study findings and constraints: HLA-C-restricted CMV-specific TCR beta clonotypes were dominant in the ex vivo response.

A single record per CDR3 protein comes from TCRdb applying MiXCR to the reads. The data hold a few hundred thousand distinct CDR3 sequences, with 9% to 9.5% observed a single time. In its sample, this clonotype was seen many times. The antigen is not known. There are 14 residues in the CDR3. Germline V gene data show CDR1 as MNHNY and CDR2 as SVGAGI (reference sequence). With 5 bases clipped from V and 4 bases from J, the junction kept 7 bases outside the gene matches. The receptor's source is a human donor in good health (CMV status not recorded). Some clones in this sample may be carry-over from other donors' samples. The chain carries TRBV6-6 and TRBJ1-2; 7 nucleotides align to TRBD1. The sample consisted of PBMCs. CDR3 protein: CASSPPGQLYGYTF. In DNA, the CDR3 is TGTGCCAGCAGTCCCCCGGGACAGCTCTATGGCTACACCTTC.